The 29 T cell receptor beta chains below were found in one sample sequenced in a study of blood T cell repertoires in COVID-19 (dated by TCRdb to 2020 to 2022). The library came from the immunoSEQ multiplex PCR assay. TCRdb carries this immuneACCESS record with in-frame sequences only. Its versions omit some clonotypes, under half of them owing to an unresolved V gene in the studies checked, with the rest unexplained. This sample holds 150,000 to 200,000 clones; around 76% were observed only once. The ten largest clones represent over 7.5% of the sample. The sample was peripheral blood. These receptors all come from a woman aged 70 to 79 with acute or convalescent COVID-19.

The V call is TRBV15, the J call TRBJ2-3; 9 nucleotides agree with TRBD1. The CDR3 is 18 amino acids. Trimming removed 3 bases from V and 5 bases from J; junction bases left unmatched: 15. Germline CDR1 and CDR2: LNHNV and YYDKDF (reference sequence). This chain's CDR3 is CATSREGQGKVKQDTQYF. As DNA, the CDR3 is TGTGCCACCAGCAGGGAAGGACAGGGGAAGGTAAAGCAAGATACGCAGTATTTT.

The J gene is TRBJ2-3, the V gene TRBV11-2; 7 positions agree with TRBD1. This CDR3 has 19 residues. Germline values: CDR1 SGHAT, CDR2 FQNNGV. Losses at the gene ends were 1 base for V and 11 bases for J; bases not matched to a gene: 24. The DNA for the CDR3 is TGTGCCAGCAGCTTAGTTCGGCCGGGTGTGACAGGGTTTAGAGTGGGGCAGTATTTT. Protein product: CASSLVRPGVTGFRVGQYF. The full variable domain, its missing parts supplied by reference TRBV11-2 and TRBJ2-3, is EAGVAQSPRYKIIEKRQSVAFWCNPISGHATLYWYQQILGQGPKLLIQFQNNGVVDDSQLPKDRFSAERLKGVDSTLKIQPAKLEDSAVYLCASSLVRPGVTGFRVGQYFGPGTRLTVL.

The chain links TRBV11-2 to TRBJ1-5; TRBD1 agrees at 7 bases. This CDR3 comprises 14 residues. J was trimmed by 8 bases and V by 5 bases; bases with no gene match: 9. Germline CDR1 and CDR2: SGHAT and FQNNGV. This chain's CDR3 is CASSVTGVPEPQHF. As DNA, the CDR3 is TGTGCCAGCAGCGTAACAGGGGTGCCGGAGCCCCAGCATTTT.

This clone was seen a single time. This chain links TRBV15 with TRBJ2-3; 7 bases fit TRBD1. CDR3 size: 16 residues. The germline V gene has CDR1 LNHNV and CDR2 YYDKDF (reference sequence). V lost 0 bases to trimming and J lost 0 bases; unmatched junction nucleotides: 3. Here the CDR3 DNA reads TGTGCCACCAGCAGAGATAGGGACAGTAGCACAGATACGCAGTATTTT. This gives the protein CATSRDRDSSTDTQYF.

J is TRBJ2-3 and V is TRBV5-6; TRBD2 might be the D (5 bases). The CDR3 extends over 16 amino acids. The V end lost 2 bases, the J end lost 0 bases, and 13 bases lay between the germline ends. Germline CDR1 SGHDT, CDR2 YYEEEE. The CDR3 loop reads CASSLGLVLSTDTQYF. As DNA, the CDR3 is TGTGCCAGCAGCTTAGGACTCGTTCTTAGCACAGATACGCAGTATTTT.

This sequence joins TRBV29-1 and TRBJ1-1; D remains ambiguous. Deletions cut 4 bases from V and 4 bases from J, with 7 bases between. The germline V gene encodes CDR1 SQVTM and CDR2 ANQGSEA. The CDR3 sequence is 11 residues long. DNA of the CDR3: TGCAGCGTTGGGGAGCTCACTGAAGCTTTCTTT. Translation: CSVGELTEAFF.

V usage is TRBV24-1 and J usage is TRBJ1-6, with D tentatively TRBD1 (6 bases). Germline lookup yields CDR1 KGHDR and CDR2 SFDVKD. Trimming stripped 1 base from V and 0 bases from J, with 15 bases between. The CDR3 runs 19 residues. Here the CDR3 reads CATSDLVGQGSSYNSPLHF. The CDR3 bases are TGTGCCACCAGTGATTTAGTGGGGCAGGGGAGCTCCTATAATTCACCCCTCCACTTT.

The chain has TRBV6-2 or TRBV6-3 and TRBJ1-5, with D unresolved. The V end was cut by 0 bases, the J end by 0 bases, with 15 bases between. Germline CDR1 MNHEY, CDR2 SVGEGT. This CDR3 is 18 amino acids long. The CDR3 sequence is CASSYSLRLGDSNQPQHF. CDR3 in DNA: TGTGCCAGCAGTTACTCGCTTAGGCTGGGAGATAGCAATCAGCCCCAGCATTTT.

In DNA, the CDR3 is TGTGCCAGCAGCCCCCAGCGGATTTCAAACACCATATATTTT. Protein: CASSPQRISNTIYF. The rearrangement uses TRBV9 and TRBJ1-3, with D hard to call. The CDR3 has 14 residues. Between the trimmed V and J ends, which lost 4 bases and 6 bases, there was a span of 14 bases. The germline V gene encodes CDR1 SGDLS and CDR2 YYNGEE.

Of note for this clone: Other DNA sequences from this sample encode an identical CDR3 as well. The V call is TRBV4-1, the J call TRBJ1-5; D gene ambiguous. This CDR3 has 13 residues. The germline V and J ends were trimmed by 0 bases and 4 bases, with 4 bases remaining between them. Germline V gene data show CDR1 as MGHRA and CDR2 as YSYEKL. The CDR3, as DNA: TGCGCCAGCAGCCAAGATCGTAATCAGCCCCAGCATTTT. Amino acids: CASSQDRNQPQHF.

This chain uses TRBV18 with TRBJ2-7; 10 nucleotides align to TRBD2. CDR1 is KGHSH, CDR2 LQKENI, per germline. The CDR3 sequence is 14 residues long. The V and J ends lost 7 bases and 3 bases, in that order; junction bases with no gene match: 6. The CDR3 loop is CASCRASGSYEQYF. CDR3 in DNA: TGTGCCAGCTGTCGGGCTAGCGGGAGCTACGAGCAGTACTTC.

V usage is TRBV7-9 and J usage is TRBJ2-7; D might be TRBD2 (5 bases). Germline assignment: CDR1 SEHNR and CDR2 FQNEAQ (reference sequence). Trimming took off 5 bases at V and 0 bases at J, with 17 bases between the two ends. The CDR3 totals 16 residues. In nucleotides, the CDR3 is TGTGCCAGCAGCACACTCTATCTGGGGAGCTCCTACGAGCAGTACTTC. Translated, it gives CASSTLYLGSSYEQYF.

This clone was seen only once. This rearrangement joins TRBV5-1 to TRBJ1-6, with D possibly being TRBD1 (6 bases). Trimming shortened V by 0 bases and J by 7 bases, and 11 bases separated the two germline ends. Germline CDR1 and CDR2: SGHRS and YFSETQ. The CDR3 spans 15 residues. CDR3 protein: CASSLDRAKNSPLHF. The CDR3 nucleotides are TGCGCCAGCAGCTTGGACAGGGCGAAGAATTCACCCCTCCACTTT. Full variable domain (remainder filled in from reference TRBV5-1 and TRBJ1-6): KAGVTQTPRYLIKTRGQQVTLSCSPISGHRSVSWYQQTPGQGLQFLFEYFSETQRNKGNFPGRFSGRQFSNSRSEMNVSTLELGDSALYLCASSLDRAKNSPLHFGNGTRLTVT.

V gene TRBV28 combines with J gene TRBJ1-2; D not resolved. The CDR3 has 15 residues. The V and J ends lost 6 bases and 6 bases respectively, with 20 bases between them. Germline V gene data show CDR1 as MDHEN and CDR2 as SYDVKM. The DNA of the CDR3 is TGTGCCAGCAGCCCTACCCGCCTCCCACGGGATGGCTACACCTTC. It yields the protein CASSPTRLPRDGYTF.

This clone has a single count. The gene calls are TRBV4-1 and TRBJ2-7; TRBD2 agrees at 9 bases. The J segment lost 2 bases and the V segment lost 0 bases, leaving 5 bases of the junction unmatched. The CDR3 is 16 amino acids. Germline V gives CDR1 MGHRA, CDR2 YSYEKL. The DNA of the CDR3 is TGCGCCAGCAGCCAAGAGGGGGCTAGCGGGGCCTACGAGCAGTACTTC. Its protein product is CASSQEGASGAYEQYF.

The V call is TRBV9, the J call TRBJ2-3; TRBD1 is a possible D gene (6 bases). The CDR3 totals 16 residues. Germline loops: CDR1 SGDLS, CDR2 YYNGEE. V shed 1 base and J shed 4 bases, with 16 bases lying between them. The CDR3 region is CASSVSRGEGPDTQYF. CDR3 nucleotide sequence: TGTGCCAGCAGCGTAAGCAGGGGAGAAGGGCCAGATACGCAGTATTTT.

This chain links TRBV12-3 or TRBV12-4 with TRBJ1-1, with a weak D call TRBD1 (6 bases). V lost 6 bases and J lost 1, with 9 bases in between. CDR3 length: 13 residues. As DNA, the CDR3 is TGTGCCAGCAGCAAGACAGGGAACACTGAAGCTTTCTTT. Protein product: CASSKTGNTEAFF.

The chain uses TRBV28 and TRBJ1-4; D possibly corresponds to TRBD1 (5 bases). The CDR3 is 16 amino acids. Germline V gives CDR1 MDHEN, CDR2 SYDVKM. The V end was cut by 4 bases, the J end by 0 bases, with 12 bases between. CDR3 residues: CASSSTGIATNEKLFF. CDR3 DNA: TGTGCCAGCAGTTCCACAGGTATCGCAACTAATGAAAAACTGTTTTTT.

This clone was recorded only once. In the same sample, other DNA sequences code for this CDR3. The chain links TRBV4-2 to TRBJ2-3; TRBD1 is a possible D gene (6 bases). Germline CDR1 is LGHNA and CDR2 is YNFKEQ. The length of the CDR3 is 15 residues. Trimming left V 1 base short and J 2 bases short, with 10 bases between. CDR3 in amino acids: CASSQVDSDTDTQYF. The DNA of the CDR3 is TGTGCCAGCAGCCAAGTGGACAGTGACACAGATACGCAGTATTTT.

This chain's CDR3 is CASSEASILGYTF. The CDR3 DNA reads TGTGCCAGCAGTGAAGCGAGCATCCTAGGCTACACCTTC. The gene calls are TRBV6-1 and TRBJ1-2, with D uncertain. Trimming pared 0 bases from V and 8 bases from J, leaving 10 bases between. This CDR3 is 13 amino acids long. Germline assignment: CDR1 MNHNS and CDR2 SASEGT.

This clone has a handful of counts. This rearrangement joins TRBV18 to TRBJ1-3; possibly TRBD1 for D (5 bases). The CDR3 extends over 14 amino acids. Trimming shortened V by 6 bases and J by 6 bases, and 15 bases separated the two germline ends. Germline V CDR1 and CDR2: KGHSH, LQKENI. The CDR3 sequence is CASSLRAVENTIYF. The CDR3 DNA is TGTGCCAGCTCCCTCAGGGCCGTAGAAAACACCATATATTTT.

As DNA, the CDR3 is TGTGCCAGCAGCGTAGAGAGCGGAGGATACACCGGGGAGCTGTTTTTT. This codes for CASSVESGGYTGELFF. This chain links TRBV9 with TRBJ2-2, with D maybe TRBD2 (5 bases). Germline V gene data show CDR1 as SGDLS and CDR2 as YYNGEE. There are 16 residues in the CDR3. Trimming took off 0 bases at V and 3 bases at J, with 12 bases between the two ends.

In its sample, this clone was seen many times. The chain employs TRBV27 and TRBJ1-5; TRBD1 is a possible D gene (5 bases). Looked up from germline, CDR1 is MNHEY and CDR2 is SMNVEV (reference sequence). The CDR3 is 15 amino acids. V lost 3 bases, J lost 4 bases, and 13 bases lay in between. The CDR3 reads CASSFQGTANQPQHF. The CDR3 coding sequence is TGTGCCAGCAGTTTCCAGGGTACCGCGAATCAGCCCCAGCATTTT.

The chain links TRBV18 to TRBJ1-1; unclear D gene. The CDR3 runs to 14 residues. The germline CDR1 and CDR2 sequences are KGHSH and LQKENI. Between the trimmed V and J ends, which lost 1 base and 11 bases, there was a span of 17 bases. CDR3 residues: CASSPLGEGDRAFF. CDR3 bases: TGTGCCAGCTCACCACTCGGGGAGGGCGATCGGGCTTTCTTT.

This chain uses TRBV5-4 with TRBJ2-1; TRBD2 aligns across 10 bases. Per germline, CDR1 SGHNT and CDR2 YYREEE (reference sequence). The CDR3 loop spans 14 amino acids. V shed 6 bases and J 7 bases; nucleotides not matched to a gene: 7. CDR3 nucleotides: TGTGCCAGCAAAGAGCTAGCGGGAGTTAATGAGCAGTTCTTC. Its translation is CASKELAGVNEQFF.

In this sample, this clone turned up a few times. The rearrangement uses TRBV24-1 and TRBJ1-2, with a tentative D call TRBD1 (5 bases). The germline V gene has CDR1 KGHDR and CDR2 SFDVKD. This CDR3 contains 14 residues. V lost 4 bases, J lost 1 base, and 9 bases lay in between. CDR3 nucleotide sequence: TGTGCCACCAGTGAACGCGGACATAACTATGGCTACACCTTC. This translates into CATSERGHNYGYTF.

The count of this clone is one. This chain links TRBV6-5 with TRBJ2-1, with a possible D match to TRBD2 (5 bases). CDR1 MNHEY and CDR2 SVGAGI come from the germline V gene. The V and J ends lost 0 bases and 6 bases respectively, with 6 bases between them. The CDR3 length is 13 residues. CDR3 in amino acids: CASSYSRANEQFF. The CDR3 DNA reads TGTGCCAGCAGTTACTCGAGGGCCAATGAGCAGTTCTTC.

This clone has a single count. This sequence joins TRBV10-3 and TRBJ2-2; 8 bases match TRBD2. Germline V lookup: CDR1 ENHRY, CDR2 SYGVKD. CDR3 length equals 14 residues. After removal of 8 bases from V and 4 bases from J, the junction contained 6 bases not matched to a gene. The CDR3 loop reads CAIGGGRSTGELFF. DNA of the CDR3: TGTGCCATCGGTGGCGGGAGGAGCACCGGGGAGCTGTTTTTT.

The genes are TRBV3-1 (or the pseudogene TRBV3-2) and TRBJ2-5; TRBD2 is a possible D gene (6 bases). V shed 5 bases and J shed 5 bases, with 15 bases lying between them. Germline assignment: CDR1 LGHDT and CDR2 YNNKEL (reference sequence). This CDR3 spans 14 amino acids. The CDR3 here is CASSVSRAGETQYF. In DNA form, the CDR3 reads TGTGCCAGCAGCGTTTCTAGGGCGGGGGAGACCCAGTACTTC.